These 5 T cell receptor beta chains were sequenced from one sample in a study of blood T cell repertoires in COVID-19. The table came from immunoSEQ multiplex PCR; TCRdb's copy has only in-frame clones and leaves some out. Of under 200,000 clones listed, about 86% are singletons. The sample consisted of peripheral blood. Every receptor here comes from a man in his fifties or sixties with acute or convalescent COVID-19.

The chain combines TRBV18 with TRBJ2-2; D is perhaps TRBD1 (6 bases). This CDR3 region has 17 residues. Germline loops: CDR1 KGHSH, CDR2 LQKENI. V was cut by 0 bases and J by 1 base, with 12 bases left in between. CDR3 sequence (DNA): TGTGCCAGCTCACCACCATCCGGGACAAAGAACACCGGGGAGCTGTTTTTT. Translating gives CASSPPSGTKNTGELFF. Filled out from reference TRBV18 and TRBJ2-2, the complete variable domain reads NAGVMQNPRHLVRRRGQEARLRCSPMKGHSHVYWYRQLPEEGLKFMVYLQKENIIDESGMPKERFSAEFPKEGPSILRIQQVVRGDSAAYFCASSPPSGTKNTGELFFGEGSRLTVL.

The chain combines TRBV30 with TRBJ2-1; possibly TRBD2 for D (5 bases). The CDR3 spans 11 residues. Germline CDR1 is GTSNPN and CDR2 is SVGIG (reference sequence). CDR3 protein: CLGSRRNEQFF. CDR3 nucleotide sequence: TGTCTAGGGAGTCGGAGGAATGAGCAGTTCTTC.

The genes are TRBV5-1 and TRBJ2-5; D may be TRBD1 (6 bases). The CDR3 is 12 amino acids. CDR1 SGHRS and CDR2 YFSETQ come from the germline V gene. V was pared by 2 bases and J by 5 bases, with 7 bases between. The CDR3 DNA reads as TGCGCCAGCAGCTTTCAGGGGGAGACCCAGTACTTC. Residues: CASSFQGETQYF.

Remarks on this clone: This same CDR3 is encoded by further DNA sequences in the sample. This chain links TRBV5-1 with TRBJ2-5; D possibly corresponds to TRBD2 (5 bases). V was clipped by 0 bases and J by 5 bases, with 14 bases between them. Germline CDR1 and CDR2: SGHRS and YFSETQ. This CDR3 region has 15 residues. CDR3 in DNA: TGCGCCAGCAGCTTGGCCGAGGGCAGTCGGGAGACCCAGTACTTC. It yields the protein CASSLAEGSRETQYF.

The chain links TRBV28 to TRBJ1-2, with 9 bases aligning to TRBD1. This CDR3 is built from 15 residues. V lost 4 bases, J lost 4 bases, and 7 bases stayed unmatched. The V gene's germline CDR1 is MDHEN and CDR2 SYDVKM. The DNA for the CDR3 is TGTGCCAGCAGTTCATACAGGGGGCGCGCCTATGGCTACACCTTC. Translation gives CASSSYRGRAYGYTF.